The entry below describes one TCR beta chain. Its antigen is as yet unknown. Germline V gene data show CDR1 as SGHTA and CDR2 as FQGNSA. The CDR3 sequence is 13 residues long. V lost 6 bases and J 8 bases, leaving 16 bases between the germline ends. The data were taken from a study of lymphopenia after photon versus proton radiotherapy. Generated by immunoSEQ multiplex PCR, the TCRdb table keeps only in-frame clones and is missing some. The table includes about 12,000 clones, roughly 90% detected once. Study observations and caveats: Relative stability marked proton patients; photon patients lost diversity and naive cells. Survival link was tested only in deceased patients; proton benefit remains a possibility. In patients who died, overall survival fell as post-nadir TCR diversity dropped more. After lymphocyte nadir, photon-treated repertoires showed oligoclonal expansion, especially CD8+ Temra.

This chain links TRBV7-2 with TRBJ1-2; D might be TRBD1 (6 bases). The source of this sequence is a man aged 60 to 69 with pancreatic cancer. This specimen consisted of peripheral blood, obtained from a patient treated with proton-based radiotherapy. CDR3 residues: CASRTQGTFGYTF. As DNA, the CDR3 is TGTGCCAGCAGGACACAGGGTACGTTCGGCTACACCTTC.